What follows describes a single TCR beta chain. This entry belongs to a study of monozygotic twins with inflammatory bowel disease. The CDR3 sequence is 15 residues long. Germline CDR1 LNHNV, CDR2 YYDKDF (reference sequence). TCRdb reprocessed the 5' RACE reads; each CDR3 protein has one entry and no DNA is given. Found here are under 200,000 distinct CDR3 sequences; the top ten clones hold under 3.5%. The V and J genes are TRBV15 and TRBJ1-1. The source of this sequence is a human donor with ulcerative colitis or Crohn's disease, or a healthy co-twin of an affected twin (not recorded which). Sample: blood. CDR3 in amino acids: CATSSPGPSGTEAFF.